These 21 T cell receptor beta chains originate from one sample sequenced in a study of post-analysis software for immune sequencing data. Whole-study findings and limits: In patients, a few TRBV segments were more frequent than in controls, with TRBV5-6, TRBV5-1 and TRBV20-1 among them.

These TCRs are of unknown antigen specificity. Each TCR beta cDNA library carried unique molecular identifiers. One entry per CDR3 protein, called by TCRdb with MiXCR from the PCR reads. Of under 650,000 distinct CDR3 sequences in the sample, about 40% were seen once. Sequenced: blood. The receptors come from a girl aged 10 to 17 with multiple sclerosis.

The chain links TRBV12-3 or TRBV12-4 to TRBJ1-6; D remains ambiguous. The CDR3 totals 13 residues. V was shortened by 5 bases and J by 18 bases, with 20 bases between the two germline ends. CDR3 nucleotide sequence: TGTGCCAGCAGTCTTGTTACCCCTTTACGCCCCCACTTT. Protein: CASSLVTPLRPHF.

The chain carries TRBV7-8 and TRBJ1-1; D not resolved. CDR1 is SGHVS, CDR2 FQNEAQ, per germline. The CDR3 contains 15 residues. Trimming pared 1 base from V and 0 bases from J, leaving 9 bases between. CDR3 sequence (DNA): TGTGCCAGCAGCTTAGGATCGGGCATGAACACTGAAGCTTTCTTT. It yields the protein CASSLGSGMNTEAFF.

This clonotype came up a few times. The rearrangement uses TRBV12-3 or TRBV12-4 and TRBJ2-7; D is ambiguous. CDR3 length equals 14 residues. Trimming shortened V by 2 bases and J by 0 bases, and 8 bases separated the two germline ends. In DNA, the CDR3 is TGTGCCAGCAGTTTAAGGTGGCCCTCCTACGAGCAGTACTTC. It translates to CASSLRWPSYEQYF.

V usage is TRBV6-2 or TRBV6-3 and J usage is TRBJ1-5; no firm D call. Trimming stripped 3 bases from V and 10 bases from J, with 13 bases between. The CDR3 length is 13 residues. CDR1 and CDR2 (germline): MNHEY, SVGEGT. In DNA, the CDR3 is TGTGCCAGCAGTTATGGCAGTTTAACTCCCCAGCATTTT. The encoded protein is CASSYGSLTPQHF.

The chain links TRBV12-3 or TRBV12-4 to TRBJ2-3; unclear D gene. Trimming took 6 bases from V and 6 from J, leaving 10 bases between them. The CDR3 has 12 residues. This CDR3 is CASSAIRDTQYF. CDR3 in DNA: TGTGCCAGCAGCGCCATCCGGGATACGCAGTATTTT.

In this sample, this clonotype turned up once. The junction shows a germline mismatch at one end, possibly a read error. The chain couples TRBV12-3 or TRBV12-4 to TRBJ2-5, with D unresolved. The CDR3 loop spans 13 amino acids. CDR3 nucleotides: TGTGCCAGCAGTTTATTACGACAAGAGACCCAGGACTTC. Its protein product is CASSLLRQETQDF.

The chain employs TRBV7-2 and TRBJ2-3; 7 positions match TRBD1. V was pared by 5 bases and J by 4 bases, with 6 bases of the junction left unmatched. This CDR3 contains 14 residues. Germline V gene data show CDR1 as SGHTA and CDR2 as FQGNSA. CDR3 sequence (DNA): TGTGCCAGCAGCGCCTCGACAGGGTCAGATACGCAGTATTTT. Translated, it gives CASSASTGSDTQYF.

The count of this clonotype is one. The chain uses TRBV7-6 and TRBJ2-7, with D unresolved. The germline V gene has CDR1 SGHVS and CDR2 FNYEAQ. This CDR3 is 17 amino acids long. With 2 bases removed from V and 2 bases from J, the gap between germline ends came to 19 bases. The CDR3 DNA follows: TGTGCCAGCAGCTTACTCTCGGGTGACTCACCAACCTACGAGCAGTACTTC. This encodes CASSLLSGDSPTYEQYF.

The CDR3 spells CASSPGASGANVLTF. CDR3 sequence (DNA): TGCGCCAGCAGCCCGGGCGCCTCTGGGGCCAACGTCCTGACTTTC. V is TRBV4-1 and J is TRBJ2-6; D unresolved. The CDR3 covers 15 residues. V dropped 4 bases and J dropped 0 bases, with 7 bases sitting between them. Germline V gene lookup returns CDR1 MGHRA and CDR2 YSYEKL.

The J gene is TRBJ1-2, the V gene TRBV7-9; D is unresolved. The CDR3 runs 13 residues. CDR1 is SEHNR, CDR2 FQNEAQ, per germline (reference sequence). The V end lost 1 base, the J end lost 5 bases, and 8 bases lay between the germline ends. This CDR3 is CASSLGTSYGYTF. The CDR3 nucleotides are TGTGCCAGCAGCTTAGGGACCTCATATGGCTACACCTTC.

A few counts support this clonotype. The chain carries TRBV6-5 and TRBJ2-1; the D gene could be TRBD1 or TRBD2 (5 bases each). V lost 4 bases and J 3 bases, leaving 19 bases between the germline ends. The CDR3 extends over 17 amino acids. The germline V gene has CDR1 MNHEY and CDR2 SVGAGI. The CDR3 DNA is TGTGCCAGCAGTTCGACGGCCCTGGGGGAAGGCTACAATGAGCAGTTCTTC. Encoded protein: CASSSTALGEGYNEQFF.

A few counts support this clonotype. V is TRBV20-1 and J is TRBJ1-1, with unresolved D. Germline-derived CDR1 and CDR2 are DFQATT and SNEGSKA (reference sequence). The CDR3 runs to 14 residues. The ends were cut back, 0 bases at V and 5 bases at J, with 13 bases in the middle. CDR3 bases: TGCAGTGCTAGAGATTACAGACTTGGTACTGAAGCTTTCTTT. It is translated as CSARDYRLGTEAFF.

V usage is TRBV7-8 and J usage is TRBJ2-3; TRBD2 agrees at 10 bases. V gave up 5 bases and J gave up 2 bases; unmatched junction bases: 19. CDR1 is SGHVS, CDR2 FQNEAQ, per germline. This CDR3 is built from 20 residues. CDR3 loop: CASSPSLLGLAGGHTDTQYF. The CDR3 nucleotides read TGTGCCAGCAGCCCGAGTCTATTAGGGTTAGCGGGAGGTCACACAGATACGCAGTATTTT.

This chain joins TRBV19 and TRBJ1-2, with D unclear. The germline gives CDR1 LNHDA, CDR2 SQIVND (reference sequence). V shed 3 bases and J shed 4 bases, with 18 bases lying between them. This CDR3 contains 16 residues. CDR3 in DNA: TGTGCCAGTAGTATCCGGGTTGCGGGATCCAGCTATGGCTACACCTTC. Its protein is CASSIRVAGSSYGYTF.

The rearrangement uses TRBV12-3 or TRBV12-4 and TRBJ2-2; D is perhaps TRBD1 (6 bases). The CDR3 extends over 16 amino acids. V shed 6 bases and J shed 0 bases, with 14 bases lying between them. In nucleotides, the CDR3 is TGTGCCAGCAGCCTATCAGGGGCCGCGAACACCGGGGAGCTGTTTTTT. The encoded protein is CASSLSGAANTGELFF.

This clonotype appeared a few times. This chain connects TRBV4-1 to TRBJ1-1; possibly TRBD1 for D (6 bases). V gave up 7 bases and J gave up 1 base, with 13 bases separating them. The CDR3 spans 14 residues. Germline V CDR1 and CDR2: MGHRA, YSYEKL. CDR3 coding DNA: TGCGCCAGCACGGGGGCCACTAGGAACACTGAAGCTTTCTTT. Translated, it gives CASTGATRNTEAFF.

This clonotype has only one observation. The genes are TRBV7-2 and TRBJ2-1; TRBD1 matches 9 bases. This CDR3 has 17 residues. Trimming removed 2 bases from V and 7 bases from J; junction bases left unmatched: 12. Germline CDR1 reads SGHTA; CDR2 reads FQGNSA. The CDR3 bases are TGTGCCAGCAGCTTACGCCCCGGGACAGGGATCAGGAATGAGCAGTTCTTC. Residues: CASSLRPGTGIRNEQFF.

The V gene is TRBV29-1, the J gene TRBJ2-7; 9 bases match TRBD1. After removal of 7 bases from V and 4 bases from J, the junction contained 8 bases not matched to a gene. This CDR3 is 13 amino acids long. The germline gives CDR1 SQVTM, CDR2 ANQGSEA. The CDR3 reads CSAGGQGRYEQYF. CDR3 DNA sequence: TGCAGCGCTGGAGGACAGGGGAGATACGAGCAGTACTTC.

The chain is built from TRBV12-3 or TRBV12-4 and TRBJ1-1, with TRBD1 as a possible D gene (6 bases). With 2 bases removed from V and 1 base from J, the gap between germline ends came to 8 bases. The CDR3 runs 14 residues. The CDR3 DNA is TGTGCCAGCAGTTTATGGGGGGCGAACACTGAAGCTTTCTTT. This encodes CASSLWGANTEAFF.

The genes are TRBV5-1 and TRBJ1-1; 7 positions agree with TRBD1. V dropped 0 bases and J dropped 6; count of bases not matched to a gene: 5. Germline V gene sequence: CDR1 SGHRS, CDR2 YFSETQ. CDR3 length: 14 amino acids. The chain's CDR3 is CASSLAGGTSEAFF. DNA for the CDR3: TGCGCCAGCAGCTTGGCAGGGGGGACGTCTGAAGCTTTCTTT.

This clonotype was recorded once. The chain joins TRBV12-3 or TRBV12-4 to TRBJ1-1, with 10 bases lining up with TRBD1. CDR3 size: 14 residues. The V segment lost 4 bases and the J segment 9 bases; nucleotides outside the gene matches: 8. This CDR3 is CASSSPGQGIKAFF. DNA of the CDR3: TGTGCCAGCAGTTCACCGGGACAGGGGATTAAAGCTTTCTTT.